This T cell receptor (beta chain) came from a study of T-cell reconstitution after alpha-beta-depleted transplantation in children. The CDR3 spans 16 residues. Per germline, CDR1 DFQATT and CDR2 SNEGSKA (reference sequence). Trimming took 6 bases from V and 1 from J; bases not matched to a gene: 7. Preparing the TCRbeta library involved the use of unique molecular identifiers. TCRdb itself ran the PCR reads through MiXCR, one entry per CDR3 protein. The sample has just over 350,000 distinct CDR3 sequences, 10% to 15% seen once. The TCR originated in a human donor who donated a stem cell graft to a child with Fanconi anemia. The sample was PBMCs, taken from the stem cell graft. The J gene is TRBJ2-6, the V gene TRBV20-1, with 9 bases fitting TRBD1. The CDR3 bases are TGCAGTGCGGATACAGGGGGCAGTTCTGGGGCCAACGTCCTGACTTTC. Translating it yields CSADTGGSSGANVLTF.